The rows below give T cell receptor beta chains drawn from one sample of a study of cytomegalovirus exposure and HLA in healthy donors. The assay was immunoSEQ multiplex PCR, and TCRdb's table has in-frame clones only and misses some. The data show about 190,000 clones, around 85% seen once. Sample: PBMCs. Source of these receptors: a man younger than 35 in good health and CMV-seronegative. Both conserved end residues are part of each CDR3. Each record gives: D gene, V gene, CDR3 protein. D genes are given only for firm matches.

NA,TRBV6-1,CASSWEDQETQYF
NA,TRBV4-3,CASSQGRTATNEKLFF
TRBD1,TRBV27,CASTLTGASYEQYF
NA,TRBV28,CASSLRGSYSGANVLTF
NA,TRBV5-6,CASSGEGGPNTEAFF
NA,TRBV25-1,CASSEPGYRTDTQYF
TRBD1,TRBV7-9,CASSLGQDRTNTEAFF
TRBD2,TRBV14,CASSQGTSVYNEQFF
NA,TRBV29-1,CSAGRTGELFF
TRBD2,TRBV4-3,CASSQDSPLAGDRETQYF
NA,TRBV7-3,CASSPGGTRTSYEQYF
NA,TRBV5-4,CASSLAQGTEAFF
TRBD2,TRBV27,CASSLYSGIELHEQFF
NA,TRBV7-9,CASRSGGYNEQFF
TRBD2,TRBV5-5,CASSPLAGDRGVKNIQYF
TRBD2,TRBV27,CASRASGGALQQFF
NA,TRBV9,CASSAGVSTDTQYF
NA,TRBV27,CASSFGQGNSPLHF
NA,TRBV18,CASSPTTSGYYEQYF
NA,TRBV19,CASSYNQASYNEQFF
NA,TRBV7-2,CASSYGTPRDSIRNTIYF
NA,TRBV27,CASSFRLAGETQYF
NA,TRBV19,CASSSSSGYEQYF
NA,TRBV27,CASHRSGFTYEQYF
TRBD2,TRBV6-1,CATGLAGHTGELFF
TRBD2,TRBV12-5,CASGWIGGRASEQFF
NA,TRBV9,CASSVAGSTDTQYF